This entry lists 21 T cell receptor beta chains sequenced from one sample in a study of blood T cell repertoires in COVID-19. Profiled with immunoSEQ multiplex PCR; TCRdb holds only in-frame clones, not every one. The sample shows about 350,000 clones, around 91% of them seen only once. Sequenced: peripheral blood. Every receptor here comes from a woman younger than 30 who had recovered from COVID-19.

The chain links TRBV7-2 to TRBJ2-3, with TRBD2 matching over 13 bases. Germline loops: CDR1 SGHTA, CDR2 FQGNSA. CDR3 size: 17 residues. The V gene end was trimmed by 5 bases and the J gene end by 5 bases; junction bases not matched to a gene: 10. Here the CDR3 reads CASSPQWTSGSLDTQYF. The CDR3 DNA follows: TGTGCCAGCAGCCCCCAGTGGACTAGCGGGAGTCTAGATACGCAGTATTTT.

This clone has just one count. This chain connects TRBV11-3 to TRBJ2-1, with D perhaps matching TRBD2 (6 bases). CDR3 length: 15 residues. Trimming shortened V by 4 bases and J by 7 bases, and 17 bases separated the two germline ends. Germline V gives CDR1 SGHNT, CDR2 YENEEA. CDR3 region: CASSSTSRGWNEQFF. CDR3 nucleotides: TGTGCCAGCAGCTCCACTAGCCGGGGGTGGAATGAGCAGTTCTTC.

This clone was observed once. V is TRBV7-8 and J is TRBJ2-1, with 7 bases aligning to TRBD2. V lost 0 bases to trimming and J lost 5 bases; unmatched junction nucleotides: 7. Germline V gene sequence: CDR1 SGHVS, CDR2 FQNEAQ. This CDR3 is 16 amino acids long. The CDR3 loop is CASSLARRLANNEQFF. CDR3 in DNA: TGTGCCAGCAGCTTAGCTCGAAGACTAGCCAACAATGAGCAGTTCTTC.

V is TRBV11-2 and J is TRBJ1-6, with 7 bases identical to TRBD1. The germline V gene encodes CDR1 SGHAT and CDR2 FQNNGV. Trimming removed 5 bases from V and 10 bases from J; junction bases left unmatched: 11. This CDR3 spans 15 amino acids. The CDR3 DNA reads as TGTGCCAGCAGCCCTGACAGGGTAGTATCATCACCCCTCCACTTT. Amino acid sequence: CASSPDRVVSSPLHF.

The chain uses TRBV2 and TRBJ2-7, with D unclear. This CDR3 region has 12 residues. CDR1 and CDR2 from the germline V gene are SNHLY and FYNNEI. Deletions cut 8 bases from V and 0 bases from J, with 8 bases between. The CDR3, as DNA: TGTGCCAGCGGCAGGAACTCCTACGAGCAGTACGTC. Translating gives CASGRNSYEQYV.

This rearrangement joins TRBV15 to TRBJ1-5; 8 bases fit TRBD1. CDR1 is LNHNV and CDR2 is YYDKDF in the germline V gene (reference sequence). The CDR3 loop spans 17 amino acids. V was pared by 5 bases and J by 4 bases, with 13 bases of the junction left unmatched. The CDR3 DNA sequence: TGTGCCACCAGCGCCCCGTTAACAGGGGGAGGTAATCAGCCCCAGCATTTT. It encodes CATSAPLTGGGNQPQHF.

The gene calls are TRBV6-6 and TRBJ1-1; D is undetermined. Germline CDR1 MNHNY, CDR2 SVGAGI (reference sequence). The length of the CDR3 is 10 residues. V was clipped by 8 bases and J by 3 bases, with 4 bases between them. The CDR3 reads CASYDTEAFF. Written as DNA, the CDR3 is TGTGCCAGCTATGACACTGAAGCTTTCTTT.

This clone was recorded only once. The chain uses TRBV12-5 and TRBJ1-2, with 9 positions matching TRBD1. This CDR3 region has 15 residues. CDR1 LGHNT and CDR2 FRNRAP come from the germline V gene. V was clipped by 2 bases and J by 3 bases; unmatched bases: 4. The CDR3 DNA reads as TGTGCTAGTGGTTTGCGGACAGGGGAGGACTATGGCTACACCTTC. Translation gives CASGLRTGEDYGYTF.

The chain employs TRBV6-5 and TRBJ2-7, with D possibly matching TRBD1 (6 bases). CDR3 length: 15 amino acids. Germline V gene lookup returns CDR1 MNHEY and CDR2 SVGAGI. V shed 6 bases and J shed 4 bases, with 19 bases lying between them. CDR3 in amino acids: CASRGPGADEYEQYV. CDR3 nucleotide sequence: TGTGCCAGCAGAGGCCCAGGGGCCGATGAATACGAGCAGTACGTC.

The chain has TRBV6-2 or TRBV6-3 and TRBJ2-3, with TRBD2 matching over 13 bases. The CDR3 is made up of 14 amino acids. Trimming at V came to 6 bases and at J to 10 bases, leaving 7 bases not matched to a gene. Germline values: CDR1 MNHEY, CDR2 SVGEGT. The CDR3 DNA reads TGTGCCAGCAGCCAACTAGCGGGAGGGTCGGCGCAGTATTTT. Its protein product is CASSQLAGGSAQYF.

The V call is TRBV2, the J call TRBJ1-5; 7 bases agree with TRBD1. Germline CDR1 and CDR2: SNHLY and FYNNEI. The CDR3 contains 15 residues. V trimming: 6 bases; J trimming: 3 bases; junction bases outside the gene matches: 8. The CDR3 reads CASRARTGSNQPQHF. In DNA form, the CDR3 reads TGTGCCAGCAGAGCGAGGACAGGATCCAATCAGCCCCAGCATTTT.

The chain recombines TRBV7-2 with TRBJ2-7; D might be TRBD1 (6 bases). Germline V CDR1 and CDR2: SGHTA, FQGNSA. Trimming removed 1 base at V and 2 bases at J, with 12 bases between. The CDR3 spans 15 residues. In DNA form, the CDR3 reads TGTGCCAGCAGCTTAGGACAGGTTCCCACCTACGAGCAGTACGTC. Encoded protein: CASSLGQVPTYEQYV.

V gene TRBV20-1 combines with J gene TRBJ1-3; no clear D. The CDR3 covers 13 residues. V lost 3 bases and J lost 3, with 9 bases in between. Germline CDR1 reads DFQATT; CDR2 reads SNEGSKA (reference sequence). DNA for the CDR3: TGCAGTGCTAGTAAATTAGATGGAAACACCATATATTTT. It yields the protein CSASKLDGNTIYF.

The count of this clone is one. The rearrangement uses TRBV4-3 and TRBJ1-1, with no clear D. This CDR3 has 15 amino acids. Trimming took 1 base from V and 3 from J, leaving 12 bases between them. The germline gives CDR1 LGHNA, CDR2 YSLEER. CDR3 DNA sequence: TGCGCCAGCAGCCAAGGGTGGCAGGCGTACACTGAAGCTTTCTTT. This translates into CASSQGWQAYTEAFF.

This sequence joins TRBV11-3 and TRBJ2-1; 7 bases are a match to TRBD1. This CDR3 spans 16 amino acids. The ends lost 0 bases at V and 5 bases at J; junction bases unmatched: 7. Per germline, CDR1 SGHNT and CDR2 YENEEA. CDR3 region: CASSLDPDRAHNEQFF. In nucleotides, the CDR3 is TGTGCCAGCAGCTTAGATCCCGACAGGGCTCACAATGAGCAGTTCTTC.

This clone was seen more than once but under ten times. V usage is TRBV6-6 and J usage is TRBJ1-5; a possible D gene is TRBD1 (5 bases). The CDR3 sequence is 15 residues long. Trimming took off 4 bases at V and 1 base at J, with 11 bases between the two ends. Germline V gene sequence: CDR1 MNHNY, CDR2 SVGAGI (reference sequence). CDR3 sequence reads: CASSFQGWSNQPQHF. CDR3 in DNA: TGTGCCAGCAGTTTTCAGGGTTGGAGCAATCAGCCCCAGCATTTT.

V is TRBV7-2 and J is TRBJ2-6, with a weak D call TRBD1 (6 bases). Per the germline V gene, CDR1 is SGHTA and CDR2 is FQGNSA. The germline V and J ends were trimmed by 1 base and 12 bases, with 10 bases remaining between them. The CDR3 is 13 amino acids. The CDR3 here is CASSLDRVPVLTF. The CDR3 DNA follows: TGTGCCAGCAGCTTAGACAGGGTCCCCGTCCTGACTTTC.

About this clone itself: An end of the junction differs from the germline gene, which may be a read error. This chain joins TRBV12-5 and TRBJ1-2; the D gene is possibly TRBD1 (5 bases). Per germline, CDR1 LGHNT and CDR2 FRNRAP. The CDR3 loop spans 13 amino acids. CDR3 DNA: TGTGCTAGTGGCTTGGAACAGGTCCATGGCTACACCTTC. Translation gives CASGLEQVHGYTF.

This clone came up a few times. The chain links TRBV7-9 to TRBJ1-5; D not resolved. CDR3 size: 14 residues. CDR1 is SEHNR, CDR2 FQNEAQ, per germline (reference sequence). The V and J ends lost 4 bases and 0 bases respectively, with 7 bases between them. The CDR3 nucleotides are TGTGCCAGCAGCTCCCCTTATAGCAATCAGCCCCAGCATTTT. This codes for CASSSPYSNQPQHF.

V is TRBV5-6 and J is TRBJ2-7; TRBD2 matches at 8 bases. From germline, CDR1 is SGHDT and CDR2 YYEEEE. The CDR3 has 14 residues. V dropped 2 bases and J dropped 4; count of bases not matched to a gene: 5. The CDR3 region has the DNA TGTGCCAGCAGCTTTGCCCGGGGGGGTTACGAGCAGTACGTC. Its protein is CASSFARGGYEQYV.

This clone was seen just once. The CDR3 sequence is CASSQETVANTGELFF. CDR3 sequence (DNA): TGCGCCAGCAGCCAAGAAACAGTCGCGAACACCGGGGAGCTGTTTTTT. This chain connects TRBV4-3 to TRBJ2-2; D remains unclear. The V end lost 0 bases, the J end lost 0 bases, and 8 bases lay between the germline ends. Germline-derived CDR1 and CDR2 are LGHNA and YSLEER. The CDR3 is 16 amino acids.